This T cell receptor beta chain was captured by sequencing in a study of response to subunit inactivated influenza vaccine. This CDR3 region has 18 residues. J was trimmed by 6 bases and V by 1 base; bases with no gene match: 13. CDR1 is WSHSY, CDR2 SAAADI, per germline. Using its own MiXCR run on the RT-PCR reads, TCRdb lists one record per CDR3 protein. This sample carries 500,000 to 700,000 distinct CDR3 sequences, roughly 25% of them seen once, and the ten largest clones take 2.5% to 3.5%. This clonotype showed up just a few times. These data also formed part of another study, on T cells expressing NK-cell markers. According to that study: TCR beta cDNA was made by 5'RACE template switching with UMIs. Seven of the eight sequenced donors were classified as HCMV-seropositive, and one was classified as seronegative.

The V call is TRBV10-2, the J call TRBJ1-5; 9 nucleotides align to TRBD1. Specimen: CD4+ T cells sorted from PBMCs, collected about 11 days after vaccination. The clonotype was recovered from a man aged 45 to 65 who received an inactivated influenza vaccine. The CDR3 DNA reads TGCGCCAGCAGTGAGTTCGGGGGGACAGGGACGCGGCGTCAGCCCCAGCATTTT. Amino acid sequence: CASSEFGGTGTRRQPQHF.